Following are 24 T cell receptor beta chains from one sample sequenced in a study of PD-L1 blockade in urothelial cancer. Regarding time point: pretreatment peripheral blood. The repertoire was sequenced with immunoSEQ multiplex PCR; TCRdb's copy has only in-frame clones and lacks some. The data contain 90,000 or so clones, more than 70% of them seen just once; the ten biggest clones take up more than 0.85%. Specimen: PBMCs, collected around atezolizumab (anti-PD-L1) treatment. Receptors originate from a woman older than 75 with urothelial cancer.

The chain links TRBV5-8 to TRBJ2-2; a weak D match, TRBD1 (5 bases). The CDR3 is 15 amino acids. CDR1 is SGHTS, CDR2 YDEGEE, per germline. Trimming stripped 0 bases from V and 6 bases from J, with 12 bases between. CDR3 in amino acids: CASSLGARAAGELFF. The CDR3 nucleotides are TGTGCCAGCAGCTTGGGTGCCAGGGCGGCCGGGGAGCTGTTTTTT.

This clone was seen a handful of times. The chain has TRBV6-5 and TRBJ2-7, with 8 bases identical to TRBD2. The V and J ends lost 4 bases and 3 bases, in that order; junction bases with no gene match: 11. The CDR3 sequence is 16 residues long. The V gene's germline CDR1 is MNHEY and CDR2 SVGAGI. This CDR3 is CASSSSNAGLGYEQYF. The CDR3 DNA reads TGTGCCAGCAGTTCCTCCAACGCGGGACTAGGCTACGAGCAGTACTTC.

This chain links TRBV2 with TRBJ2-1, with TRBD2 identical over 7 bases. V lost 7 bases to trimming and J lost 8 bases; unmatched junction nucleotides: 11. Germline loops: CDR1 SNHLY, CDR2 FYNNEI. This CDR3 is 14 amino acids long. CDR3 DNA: TGTGCCAGCAAGCGGGACCAGAAAGGCGATGAGCAGTTCTTC. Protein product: CASKRDQKGDEQFF.

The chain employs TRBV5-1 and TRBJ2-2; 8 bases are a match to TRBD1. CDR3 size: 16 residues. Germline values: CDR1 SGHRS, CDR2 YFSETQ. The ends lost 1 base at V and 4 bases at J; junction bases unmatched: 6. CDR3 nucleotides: TGCGCCAGCAGCTTGAGGGCAGGGGGCCCCACCGGGGAGCTGTTTTTT. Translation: CASSLRAGGPTGELFF.

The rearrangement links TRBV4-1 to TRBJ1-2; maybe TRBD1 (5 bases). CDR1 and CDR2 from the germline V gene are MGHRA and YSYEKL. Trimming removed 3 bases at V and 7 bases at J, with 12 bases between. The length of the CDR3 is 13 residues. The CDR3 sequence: CASSQGRELGYTF. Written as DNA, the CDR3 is TGCGCCAGCAGCCAGGGCAGGGAACTTGGCTACACCTTC.

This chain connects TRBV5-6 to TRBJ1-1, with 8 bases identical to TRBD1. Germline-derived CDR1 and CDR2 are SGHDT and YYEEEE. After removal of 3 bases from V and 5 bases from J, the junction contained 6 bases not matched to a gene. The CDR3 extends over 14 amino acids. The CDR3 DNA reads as TGTGCCAGCAGCTCGACAGGGGTAAAAACTGAAGCTTTCTTT. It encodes CASSSTGVKTEAFF.

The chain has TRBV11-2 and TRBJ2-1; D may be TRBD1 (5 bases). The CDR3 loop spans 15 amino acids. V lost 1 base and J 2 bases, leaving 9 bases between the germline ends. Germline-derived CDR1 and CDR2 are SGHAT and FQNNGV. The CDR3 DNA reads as TGTGCCAGCAGCTTAGGGGGCAGCCCCTACAATGAGCAGTTCTTC. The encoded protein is CASSLGGSPYNEQFF.

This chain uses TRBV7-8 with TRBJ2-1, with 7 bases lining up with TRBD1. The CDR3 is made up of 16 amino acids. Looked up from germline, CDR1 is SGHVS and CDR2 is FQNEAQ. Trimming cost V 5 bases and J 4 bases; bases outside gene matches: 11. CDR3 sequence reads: CASSPNDRVRYNEQFF. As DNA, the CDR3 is TGTGCCAGCAGCCCAAACGACAGGGTTAGGTACAATGAGCAGTTCTTC.

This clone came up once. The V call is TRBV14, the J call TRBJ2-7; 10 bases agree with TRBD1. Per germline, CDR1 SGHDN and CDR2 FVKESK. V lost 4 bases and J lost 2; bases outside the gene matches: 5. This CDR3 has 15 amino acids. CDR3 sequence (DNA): TGTGCCAGCAGCCGAGGACAGGGGGAAACCTACGAGCAGTACTTC. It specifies CASSRGQGETYEQYF.

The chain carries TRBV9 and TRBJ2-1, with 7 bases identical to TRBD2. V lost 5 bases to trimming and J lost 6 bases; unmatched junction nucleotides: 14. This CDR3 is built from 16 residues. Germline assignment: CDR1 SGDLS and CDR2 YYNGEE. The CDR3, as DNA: TGTGCCAGCAGTGAAACTACGGGGGGTTTTGCCAATGAGCAGTTCTTC. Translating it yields CASSETTGGFANEQFF.

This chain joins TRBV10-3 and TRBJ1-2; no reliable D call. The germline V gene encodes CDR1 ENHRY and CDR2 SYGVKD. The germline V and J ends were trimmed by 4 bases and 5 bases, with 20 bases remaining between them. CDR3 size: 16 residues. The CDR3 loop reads CAISVAADPKRYGYTF. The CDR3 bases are TGTGCCATCAGTGTTGCCGCCGATCCTAAGAGGTATGGCTACACCTTC.

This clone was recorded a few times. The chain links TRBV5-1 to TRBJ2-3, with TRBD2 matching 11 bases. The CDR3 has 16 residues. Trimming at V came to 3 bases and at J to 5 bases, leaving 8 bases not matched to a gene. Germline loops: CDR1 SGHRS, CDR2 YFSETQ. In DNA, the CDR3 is TGCGCCAGCAGCTCTCGGGGTAGCGGGAGGGGAGATACGCAGTATTTT. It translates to CASSSRGSGRGDTQYF.

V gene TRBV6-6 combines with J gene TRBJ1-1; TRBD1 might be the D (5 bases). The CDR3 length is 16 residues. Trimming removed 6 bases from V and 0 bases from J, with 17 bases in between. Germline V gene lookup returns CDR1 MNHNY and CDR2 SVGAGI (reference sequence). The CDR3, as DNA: TGTGCCAGCAGCGACTCCCGTGGAGGGGTGAACACTGAAGCTTTCTTT. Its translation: CASSDSRGGVNTEAFF.

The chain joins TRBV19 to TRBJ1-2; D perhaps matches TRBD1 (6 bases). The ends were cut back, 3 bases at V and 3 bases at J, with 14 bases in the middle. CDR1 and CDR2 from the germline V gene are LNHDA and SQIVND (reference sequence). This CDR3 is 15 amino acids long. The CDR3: CASSMRQGKDYGYTF. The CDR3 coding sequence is TGTGCCAGTAGTATGCGCCAGGGGAAAGACTATGGCTACACCTTC.

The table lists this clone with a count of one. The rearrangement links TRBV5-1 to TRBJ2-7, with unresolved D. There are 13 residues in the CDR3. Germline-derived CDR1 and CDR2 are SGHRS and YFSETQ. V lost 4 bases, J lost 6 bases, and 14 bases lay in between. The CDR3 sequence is CASSRNPPGEQYF. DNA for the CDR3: TGCGCCAGCAGCCGTAACCCCCCGGGCGAGCAGTACTTC.

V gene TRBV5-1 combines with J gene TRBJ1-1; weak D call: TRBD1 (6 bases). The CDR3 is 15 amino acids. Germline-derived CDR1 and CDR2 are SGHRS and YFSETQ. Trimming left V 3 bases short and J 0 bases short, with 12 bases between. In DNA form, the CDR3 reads TGCGCCAGCAGCTATGGAACAGGGCTGAACACTGAAGCTTTCTTT. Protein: CASSYGTGLNTEAFF.

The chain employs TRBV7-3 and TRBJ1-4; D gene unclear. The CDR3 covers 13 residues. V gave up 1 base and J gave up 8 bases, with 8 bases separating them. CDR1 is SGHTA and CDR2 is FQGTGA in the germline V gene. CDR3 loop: CASSLIPGEKLFF. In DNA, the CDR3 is TGTGCCAGCAGCTTAATTCCGGGGGAAAAACTGTTTTTT.

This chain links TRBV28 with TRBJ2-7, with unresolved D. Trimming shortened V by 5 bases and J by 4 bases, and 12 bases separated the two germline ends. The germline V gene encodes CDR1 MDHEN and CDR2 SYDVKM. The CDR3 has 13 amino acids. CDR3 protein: CASSPPVPYEQYF. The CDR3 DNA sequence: TGTGCCAGCAGTCCCCCGGTCCCGTACGAGCAGTACTTC. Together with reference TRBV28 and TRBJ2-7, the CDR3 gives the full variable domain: DVKVTQSSRYLVKRTGEKVFLECVQDMDHENMFWYRQDPGLGLRLIYFSYDVKMKEKGDIPEGYSVSREKKERFSLILESASTNQTSMYLCASSPPVPYEQYFGPGTRLTVT.

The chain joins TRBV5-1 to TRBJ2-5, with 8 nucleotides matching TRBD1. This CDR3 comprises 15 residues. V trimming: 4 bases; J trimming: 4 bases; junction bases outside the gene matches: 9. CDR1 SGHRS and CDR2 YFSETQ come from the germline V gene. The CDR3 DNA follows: TGCGCCAGCAGCCCATCGACAGGGGCGGGAGAGACCCAGTACTTC. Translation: CASSPSTGAGETQYF. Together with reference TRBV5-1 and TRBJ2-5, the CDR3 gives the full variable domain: KAGVTQTPRYLIKTRGQQVTLSCSPISGHRSVSWYQQTPGQGLQFLFEYFSETQRNKGNFPGRFSGRQFSNSRSEMNVSTLELGDSALYLCASSPSTGAGETQYFGPGTRLLVL.

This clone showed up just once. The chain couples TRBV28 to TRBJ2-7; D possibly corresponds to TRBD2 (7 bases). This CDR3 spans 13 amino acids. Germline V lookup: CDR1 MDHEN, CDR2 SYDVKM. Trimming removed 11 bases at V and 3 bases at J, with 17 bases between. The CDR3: CALGGGRIYEQYF. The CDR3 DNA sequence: TGTGCCTTGGGAGGGGGGCGCATCTACGAGCAGTACTTC.

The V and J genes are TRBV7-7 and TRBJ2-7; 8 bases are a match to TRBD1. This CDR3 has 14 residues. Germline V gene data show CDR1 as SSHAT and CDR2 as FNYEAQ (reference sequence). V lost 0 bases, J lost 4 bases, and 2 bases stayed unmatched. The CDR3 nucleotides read TGTGCCAGCAGCTTAGCCGACAGGGGTTACGAGCAGTACTTC. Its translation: CASSLADRGYEQYF.

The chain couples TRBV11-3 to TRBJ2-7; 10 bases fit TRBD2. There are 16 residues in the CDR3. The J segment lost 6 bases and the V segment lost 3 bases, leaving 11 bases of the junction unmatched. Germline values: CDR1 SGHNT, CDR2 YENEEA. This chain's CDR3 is CASSLGLAYYRAEQYF. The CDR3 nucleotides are TGTGCCAGCAGCTTGGGACTAGCGTATTACCGGGCCGAGCAGTACTTC.

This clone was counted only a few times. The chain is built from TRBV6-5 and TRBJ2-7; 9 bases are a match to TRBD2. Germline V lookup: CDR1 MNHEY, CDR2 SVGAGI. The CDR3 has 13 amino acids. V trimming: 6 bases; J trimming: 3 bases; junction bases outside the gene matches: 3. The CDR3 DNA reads TGTGCCAGCAGGAAAGCGGGAGGCTACGAGCAGTACTTC. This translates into CASRKAGGYEQYF.

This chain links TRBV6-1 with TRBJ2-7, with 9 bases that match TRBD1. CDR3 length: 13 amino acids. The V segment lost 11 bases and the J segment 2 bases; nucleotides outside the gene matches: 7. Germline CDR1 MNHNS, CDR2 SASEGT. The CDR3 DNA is TGTGCCGGTTCCCGGGACAGGGCCTACGAGCAGTACTTC. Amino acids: CAGSRDRAYEQYF.